This T cell receptor (beta chain) was observed in a study of T cell responses to AZD1222 COVID-19 vaccine. Study-level information: Second-dose intervals of approximately 4 or approximately 12 weeks were pooled.

Only in-frame clones appear in the TCRdb table, and some are missing; sequencing was by immunoSEQ multiplex PCR. The data hold fewer than 200,000 clones, with roughly 92% observed a single time. The CDR3 totals 14 residues. Germline loops: CDR1 KGHDR, CDR2 SFDVKD. Trimming stripped 9 bases from V and 3 bases from J, with 17 bases between. The TCR comes from an adult in good health. Sequenced here: peripheral blood, sampled on day 0 of AZD1222 vaccination. The chain is built from TRBV24-1 and TRBJ2-7, with D perhaps assigned TRBD1 or TRBD2 (6 bases each). The CDR3, as DNA: TGTGCCACCTCCCACGGGGGCACCGGCTACGAGCAGTACTTC. This encodes CATSHGGTGYEQYF.